This T cell receptor beta chain was captured by sequencing in a study of blood T cell repertoires in COVID-19. About the study: Sites across the United States, Italy and Spain contributed samples from acute and convalescent COVID-19. The analysed material was cDNA or gDNA that came from T cells, B-cell-depleted T cells, or PBMCs.

Per the germline V gene, CDR1 is SGHTA and CDR2 is FQGNSA. Trimming took 2 bases from V and 2 from J, leaving 10 bases between them. There are 14 residues in the CDR3. In the authors' workflow: Cell counts per sample came from amplifying reference gene primers. TCRdb's table, derived via immunoSEQ multiplex PCR, lists solely in-frame clones and lacks some. That table supplies the V and J calls and clone size; D and trimming were determined from the DNA. The data contain 120,000 to 150,000 clones, 80% to 90% of them seen just once; the ten biggest clones take up less than 4%. This chain joins TRBV7-2 and TRBJ2-7; D is unclear. Sequencing was performed on peripheral blood. This receptor was obtained from a woman in her sixties with active COVID-19. This chain's CDR3 is CASSLTQITYEQYF. CDR3 sequence (DNA): TGTGCCAGCAGCTTAACACAGATAACCTACGAGCAGTACTTC.